The rows below give T cell receptor beta chains drawn from one sample of a study of T cell responses to AZD1222 COVID-19 vaccine. Clones were read by immunoSEQ multiplex PCR, and TCRdb kept only the in-frame ones, dropping some. Of about 140,000 clones detected, around nine tenths appear once; the ten largest clones hold 2.5% to 3.5%. The specimen was peripheral blood, collected 28 days after the second AZD1222 dose. All receptors derive from an adult who received the AZD1222 COVID-19 vaccine. The CDR3 runs from the conserved cysteine through the conserved F or W. A D gene is named only where the DNA matches it firmly. Size tells how often a clone was seen (once, few, many) or the class of an expanded clone, and some rows leave it out.

J gene: TRBJ2-5; clone size: NA; D gene: NA; V gene: TRBV11-2; CDR3 DNA: TGTGCCAGCAGCCCCCTATCGAGCTTAAGGGAGACCCAGTACTTC; CDR3 protein: CASSPLSSLRETQYF
J gene: TRBJ2-7; clone size: NA; D gene: TRBD2; V gene: TRBV5-8; CDR3 DNA: TGTGCCAGCAGCTTATTTAGCGGGAACCGTTACGAGCAGTACTTC; CDR3 protein: CASSLFSGNRYEQYF
J gene: TRBJ2-7; clone size: few; D gene: NA; V gene: TRBV11-2; CDR3 DNA: TGTGCCAGCAGCTTCGTGGAGGGTGGATACGAGCAGTACTTC; CDR3 protein: CASSFVEGGYEQYF
J gene: TRBJ2-7; clone size: NA; D gene: NA; V gene: TRBV28; CDR3 DNA: TGTGCCAGCGGGCTTCTTGGTGGACCCCGGTCCCTCGAGCAGTACTTC; CDR3 protein: CASGLLGGPRSLEQYF
J gene: TRBJ2-2; clone size: NA; D gene: NA; V gene: TRBV28; CDR3 DNA: TGTGCCAGCAGTTTGGGGGTGCGTACCGGGGAGCTGTTTTTT; CDR3 protein: CASSLGVRTGELFF
J gene: TRBJ1-4; clone size: NA; D gene: TRBD1; V gene: TRBV7-2; CDR3 DNA: TGTGCCAGCAGCTCGACAGGGTCGGGTAGTGAAAAACTGTTTTTT; CDR3 protein: CASSSTGSGSEKLFF
J gene: TRBJ2-2; clone size: NA; D gene: TRBD2; V gene: TRBV5-1; CDR3 DNA: TGCGCCAGCAGCTTAGGAGCGGGAGACGGTGACACCGGGGAGCTGTTTTTT; CDR3 protein: CASSLGAGDGDTGELFF
J gene: TRBJ2-1; clone size: NA; D gene: NA; V gene: TRBV19; CDR3 DNA: TGTGCCAGTAGTATAGCCGTAGGAGCAACATACAATGAGCAGTTCTTC; CDR3 protein: CASSIAVGATYNEQFF
J gene: TRBJ1-3; clone size: once; D gene: NA; V gene: TRBV20-1; CDR3 DNA: TGCAGTGCTAGTAGCCCCGGGGAAGGAAACACCATATATTTT; CDR3 protein: CSASSPGEGNTIYF
J gene: TRBJ1-1; clone size: NA; D gene: NA; V gene: TRBV6-5; CDR3 DNA: TGTGCCAGCAGTCTACAGCGTATGAACACTGAAGCTTTCTTT; CDR3 protein: CASSLQRMNTEAFF
J gene: TRBJ1-1; clone size: NA; D gene: NA; V gene: TRBV5-1; CDR3 DNA: TGCGCCAGCAGCTTGGGCTTGGGGGCCCGAGGGAACACTGAAGCTTTCTTT; CDR3 protein: CASSLGLGARGNTEAFF
J gene: TRBJ1-2; clone size: NA; D gene: NA; V gene: TRBV3-1/TRBV3-2; CDR3 DNA: TGTGCCAGCAGCCAAGGAATGGGGGGACCGATGCATGGCTACACCTTC; CDR3 protein: CASSQGMGGPMHGYTF
J gene: TRBJ2-7; clone size: few; D gene: TRBD1; V gene: TRBV2; CDR3 DNA: TGTGCCAGCGGACAGGCCCTCACCTACGAGCAGTACTTC; CDR3 protein: CASGQALTYEQYF
J gene: TRBJ1-2; clone size: NA; D gene: TRBD1; V gene: TRBV5-1; CDR3 DNA: TGCGCCAGCAGCTCTAACCGACAGGGGACACGCGGCTACACCTTC; CDR3 protein: CASSSNRQGTRGYTF
J gene: TRBJ2-1; clone size: NA; D gene: NA; V gene: TRBV5-1; CDR3 DNA: TGCGCCAGCAGCCCCAGGGGGGACTCCTACAATGAGCAGTTCTTC; CDR3 protein: CASSPRGDSYNEQFF
J gene: TRBJ1-5; clone size: NA; D gene: NA; V gene: TRBV7-9; CDR3 DNA: TGTGCCAGCAGCTTGGAAGGGGGGGCGCGTCAGCCCCAGCATTTT; CDR3 protein: CASSLEGGARQPQHF
J gene: TRBJ1-2; clone size: NA; D gene: NA; V gene: TRBV19; CDR3 DNA: TGTGCCAGTAGTATAGAACAGTCAACCTATGGCTACACCTTC; CDR3 protein: CASSIEQSTYGYTF
J gene: TRBJ2-5; clone size: NA; D gene: NA; V gene: TRBV28; CDR3 DNA: TGTGCCAGCGGACGAGAGACCCAGTACTTC; CDR3 protein: CASGRETQYF
J gene: TRBJ2-1; clone size: NA; D gene: NA; V gene: TRBV23-1; CDR3 DNA: TGCGCCAGCAGTCCGGGACAACTACTAGCCCGCATATACAATGAGCAGTTCTTC; CDR3 protein: CASSPGQLLARIYNEQFF
J gene: TRBJ1-1; clone size: few; D gene: NA; V gene: TRBV29-1; CDR3 DNA: TGCAGCGTTGATAACAGACTGAACACTGAAGCTTTCTTT; CDR3 protein: CSVDNRLNTEAFF
J gene: TRBJ2-7; clone size: NA; D gene: NA; V gene: TRBV21-1; CDR3 DNA: TGTGCCAGCAGCAAAGATCAGGGCCACGAGCAGTACTTC; CDR3 protein: CASSKDQGHEQYF
J gene: TRBJ1-5; clone size: NA; D gene: TRBD1; V gene: TRBV19; CDR3 DNA: TGTGCCAGTAGTATATCCCGAGGGGGCTTGAACAATCAGCCCCAGCATTTT; CDR3 protein: CASSISRGGLNNQPQHF
J gene: TRBJ2-1; clone size: NA; D gene: TRBD2; V gene: TRBV9; CDR3 DNA: TGTGCCAGCAGCGTAGAGGGGACTAACTACAATGAGCAGTTCTTC; CDR3 protein: CASSVEGTNYNEQFF
J gene: TRBJ1-1; clone size: NA; D gene: NA; V gene: TRBV3-1/TRBV3-2; CDR3 DNA: TGTGCCAGCAGCGACGACGGGTTGAGCACTGAAGCTTTCTTT; CDR3 protein: CASSDDGLSTEAFF
J gene: TRBJ2-4; clone size: NA; D gene: TRBD1; V gene: TRBV29-1; CDR3 DNA: TGCAGCGTTCAAAGGGGGGACAGGGGGTACTTC; CDR3 protein: CSVQRGDRGYF
J gene: TRBJ1-1; clone size: NA; D gene: TRBD1; V gene: TRBV27; CDR3 DNA: TGTGCCAGCAGTTTGCTCACGACAGGGGAGGGGACTGAAGCTTTCTTT; CDR3 protein: CASSLLTTGEGTEAFF
J gene: TRBJ2-5; clone size: NA; D gene: NA; V gene: TRBV6-2/TRBV6-3; CDR3 DNA: TGTGCCAGCAGCCGGACCACCTTAAAAGAGACCCAGTACTTC; CDR3 protein: CASSRTTLKETQYF
J gene: TRBJ1-5; clone size: NA; D gene: NA; V gene: TRBV3-1/TRBV3-2; CDR3 DNA: TGTGCCAGCAGCCAAGAGACAGGCCCAGGGCCCCAGCATTTT; CDR3 protein: CASSQETGPGPQHF
J gene: TRBJ1-5; clone size: NA; D gene: NA; V gene: TRBV7-2; CDR3 DNA: TGTGCCAGCAGCTCCACAACCAAGCCCCAGCATTTT; CDR3 protein: CASSSTTKPQHF
J gene: TRBJ2-7; clone size: NA; D gene: NA; V gene: TRBV5-1; CDR3 DNA: TGCGCCAGCAGCTTAGAGGTCGGTCAAGCGAAGCAGTACTTC; CDR3 protein: CASSLEVGQAKQYF
J gene: TRBJ1-1; clone size: NA; D gene: NA; V gene: TRBV19; CDR3 DNA: TGTGCCAGTAGTATGCGGCCATCCCGTCGACTGAACACTGAAGCTTTCTTT; CDR3 protein: CASSMRPSRRLNTEAFF
J gene: TRBJ1-2; clone size: NA; D gene: NA; V gene: TRBV6-5; CDR3 DNA: TGTGCCAGCATTCCCACGGGTGGGCGGGGCTATGGCTACACCTTC; CDR3 protein: CASIPTGGRGYGYTF
J gene: TRBJ2-7; clone size: NA; D gene: NA; V gene: TRBV21-1; CDR3 DNA: TGTGCCAGCACCCAAAGGGCGGGGACAGGTCCCTACGAGCAGTACTTC; CDR3 protein: CASTQRAGTGPYEQYF
J gene: TRBJ2-7; clone size: NA; D gene: NA; V gene: TRBV2; CDR3 DNA: TGTGCCAGCAGAAGGGGAAGAGGAGTCGAGCAGTACTTC; CDR3 protein: CASRRGRGVEQYF
J gene: TRBJ2-6; clone size: NA; D gene: NA; V gene: TRBV20-1; CDR3 DNA: TGCAGTGCTAGCCCCGGGAACGTCCTGACTTTC; CDR3 protein: CSASPGNVLTF
J gene: TRBJ1-5; clone size: NA; D gene: NA; V gene: TRBV6-2/TRBV6-3; CDR3 DNA: TGTGCCAGCAGTTACGGGGGAAGTCAGCCCCAGCATTTT; CDR3 protein: CASSYGGSQPQHF
J gene: TRBJ2-1; clone size: once; D gene: NA; V gene: TRBV15; CDR3 DNA: TGTGCCACCAGCAGTCGGGAAGGATTGACAGCCCAGTTCTTC; CDR3 protein: CATSSREGLTAQFF
J gene: TRBJ2-5; clone size: once; D gene: NA; V gene: TRBV20-1; CDR3 DNA: TGCAGTGCTAGTCTGACCTGGGATGAGACCCAGTACTTC; CDR3 protein: CSASLTWDETQYF
J gene: TRBJ1-1; clone size: NA; D gene: NA; V gene: TRBV6-2/TRBV6-3; CDR3 DNA: TGTGCCAGCAGTTATCCCAAAAGGGGGGCCTCGAACACTGAAGCTTTCTTT; CDR3 protein: CASSYPKRGASNTEAFF
J gene: TRBJ1-2; clone size: NA; D gene: TRBD1; V gene: TRBV6-2/TRBV6-3; CDR3 DNA: TGTGCCAGCAGTTCCAGGACAGGTCGGTGGGGTTTTAACTATGGCTACACCTTC; CDR3 protein: CASSSRTGRWGFNYGYTF
J gene: TRBJ1-2; clone size: NA; D gene: NA; V gene: TRBV28; CDR3 DNA: TGTGCCAGCAGTTTAACCGGGGGCTGGAGCTATGGCTACACCTTC; CDR3 protein: CASSLTGGWSYGYTF
J gene: TRBJ1-2; clone size: NA; D gene: NA; V gene: TRBV23-1; CDR3 DNA: TGCGCCAGCATGTACACTTACTATGGCTACACCTTC; CDR3 protein: CASMYTYYGYTF
J gene: TRBJ1-5; clone size: once; D gene: TRBD1; V gene: TRBV19; CDR3 DNA: TGTGCCAGTAGTATCCAGACAGGGGACGGACAGCCCCAGCATTTT; CDR3 protein: CASSIQTGDGQPQHF
J gene: TRBJ1-4; clone size: NA; D gene: NA; V gene: TRBV7-9; CDR3 DNA: TGTGCCAGCAGCTTAGGACGGCGTCCGGATGAAAAACTGTTTTTT; CDR3 protein: CASSLGRRPDEKLFF
J gene: TRBJ1-5; clone size: NA; D gene: TRBD1; V gene: TRBV10-3; CDR3 DNA: TGTGCGCGTTCCCGGGACAGGGGTCCCAATCAGCCCCAGCATTTT; CDR3 protein: CARSRDRGPNQPQHF
J gene: TRBJ1-4; clone size: NA; D gene: NA; V gene: TRBV5-1; CDR3 DNA: TGCGCCAGCAGCTTCGGGGTAGCCGGTGAAAAACTGTTTTTT; CDR3 protein: CASSFGVAGEKLFF
J gene: TRBJ2-7; clone size: NA; D gene: TRBD1; V gene: TRBV7-6; CDR3 DNA: TGTGCCAGCAGCTTGGGTTCCGCAGGGGGCAGCCACGAGCAGTACTTC; CDR3 protein: CASSLGSAGGSHEQYF
J gene: TRBJ1-2; clone size: NA; D gene: NA; V gene: TRBV5-6; CDR3 DNA: TGTGCCAGCAGCTTGGGGTCAAACTATGGCTACACCTTC; CDR3 protein: CASSLGSNYGYTF
J gene: TRBJ2-5; clone size: NA; D gene: NA; V gene: TRBV24-1; CDR3 DNA: TGTGCCACCAGTGATCCGCGCCAAGAGACCCAGTACTTC; CDR3 protein: CATSDPRQETQYF
J gene: TRBJ2-5; clone size: NA; D gene: NA; V gene: TRBV6-6; CDR3 DNA: TGTGCCAGCAGTAAACGTGAAGGGGGGCTCCAAGAGACCCAGTACTTC; CDR3 protein: CASSKREGGLQETQYF
J gene: TRBJ2-7; clone size: NA; D gene: NA; V gene: TRBV28; CDR3 DNA: TGTGCCAGCAGTTCTCGATCCACCTCCAACTACGAGCAGTACTTC; CDR3 protein: CASSSRSTSNYEQYF
J gene: TRBJ1-2; clone size: NA; D gene: NA; V gene: TRBV7-9; CDR3 DNA: TGTGCCAGCAGCTTGGGGTGGGTTGGCTACACCTTC; CDR3 protein: CASSLGWVGYTF
J gene: TRBJ2-7; clone size: NA; D gene: NA; V gene: TRBV2; CDR3 DNA: TGTGCCACCCTGATGAGGAGCTCCTACGAGCAGTACTTC; CDR3 protein: CATLMRSSYEQYF
J gene: TRBJ2-7; clone size: NA; D gene: NA; V gene: TRBV28; CDR3 DNA: TGTGCCGCGGCGAGAGGGTACGAGCAGTACTTC; CDR3 protein: CAAARGYEQYF
J gene: TRBJ1-5; clone size: NA; D gene: TRBD1; V gene: TRBV24-1; CDR3 DNA: TGTGCCACCAGTGTAGGACAGGGGATCAATCAGCCCCAGCATTTT; CDR3 protein: CATSVGQGINQPQHF